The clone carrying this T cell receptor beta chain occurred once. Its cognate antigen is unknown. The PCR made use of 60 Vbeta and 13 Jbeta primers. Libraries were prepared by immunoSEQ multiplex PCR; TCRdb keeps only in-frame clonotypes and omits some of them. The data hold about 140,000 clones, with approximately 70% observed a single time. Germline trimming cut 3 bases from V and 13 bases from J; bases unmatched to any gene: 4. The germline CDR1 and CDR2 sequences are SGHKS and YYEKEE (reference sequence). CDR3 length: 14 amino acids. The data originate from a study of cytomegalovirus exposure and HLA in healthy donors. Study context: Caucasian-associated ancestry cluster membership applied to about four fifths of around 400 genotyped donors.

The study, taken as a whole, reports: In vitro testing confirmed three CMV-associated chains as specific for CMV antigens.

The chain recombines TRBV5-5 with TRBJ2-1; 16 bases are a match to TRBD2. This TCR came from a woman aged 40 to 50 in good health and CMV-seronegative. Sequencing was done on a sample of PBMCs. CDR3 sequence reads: CASSYGTSGGAQFF. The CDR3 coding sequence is TGTGCCAGCAGCTACGGGACTAGCGGGGGGGCACAGTTCTTC.